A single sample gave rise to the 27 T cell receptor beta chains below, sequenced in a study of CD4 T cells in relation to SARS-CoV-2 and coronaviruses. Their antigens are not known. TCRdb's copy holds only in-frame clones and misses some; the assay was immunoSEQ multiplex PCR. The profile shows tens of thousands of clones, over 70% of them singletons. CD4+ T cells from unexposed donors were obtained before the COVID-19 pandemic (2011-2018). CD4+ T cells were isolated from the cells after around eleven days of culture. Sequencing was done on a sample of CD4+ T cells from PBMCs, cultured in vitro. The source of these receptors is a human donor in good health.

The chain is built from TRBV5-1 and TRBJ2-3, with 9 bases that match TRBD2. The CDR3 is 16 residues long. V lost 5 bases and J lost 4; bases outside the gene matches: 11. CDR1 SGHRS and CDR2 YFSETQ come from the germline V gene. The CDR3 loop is CASRPTPGLAPDTQYF. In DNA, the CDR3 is TGCGCCAGCAGGCCAACTCCGGGACTAGCACCAGATACGCAGTATTTT.

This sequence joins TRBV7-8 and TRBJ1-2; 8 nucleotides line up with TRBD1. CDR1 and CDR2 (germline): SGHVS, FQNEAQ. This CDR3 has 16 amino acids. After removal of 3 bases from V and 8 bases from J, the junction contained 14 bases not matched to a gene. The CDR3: CASSFGFGQGGAGYTF. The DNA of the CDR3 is TGTGCCAGCAGCTTTGGGTTCGGACAGGGCGGCGCGGGCTACACCTTC. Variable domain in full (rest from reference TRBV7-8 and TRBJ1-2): GAGVSQSPRYKVAKRGQDVALRCDPISGHVSLFWYQQALGQGPEFLTYFQNEAQLDKSGLPSDRFFAERPEGSVSTLKIQRTQQEDSAVYLCASSFGFGQGGAGYTFGSGTRLTVV.

CDR3 sequence reads: CASSPTGTGPYEQYF. The CDR3 DNA reads as TGTGCCAGCTCACCTACCGGGACAGGGCCCTACGAGCAGTACTTC. The chain joins TRBV18 to TRBJ2-7; 9 bases line up with TRBD1. This CDR3 contains 15 residues. From germline, CDR1 is KGHSH and CDR2 LQKENI. Germline trimming cut 3 bases from V and 2 bases from J; bases unmatched to any gene: 5.

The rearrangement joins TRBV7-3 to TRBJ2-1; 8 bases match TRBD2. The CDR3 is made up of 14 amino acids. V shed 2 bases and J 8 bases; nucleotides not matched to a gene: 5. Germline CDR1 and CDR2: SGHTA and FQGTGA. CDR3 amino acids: CASSLLGGGHEQFF. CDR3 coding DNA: TGTGCCAGCAGCTTACTTGGCGGGGGGCATGAGCAGTTCTTC.

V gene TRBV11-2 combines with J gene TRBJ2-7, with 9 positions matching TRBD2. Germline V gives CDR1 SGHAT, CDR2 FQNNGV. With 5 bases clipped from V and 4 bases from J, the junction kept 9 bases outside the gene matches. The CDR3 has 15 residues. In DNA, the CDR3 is TGTGCCAGCAGCCCGAGGACTAGCGAGATTTACGAGCAGTACTTC. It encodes CASSPRTSEIYEQYF.

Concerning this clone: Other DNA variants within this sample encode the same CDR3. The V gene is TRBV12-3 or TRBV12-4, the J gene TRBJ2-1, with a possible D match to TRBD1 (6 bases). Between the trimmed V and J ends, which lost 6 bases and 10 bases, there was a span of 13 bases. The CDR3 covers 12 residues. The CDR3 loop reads CASSLQGREQFF. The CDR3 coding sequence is TGTGCCAGCAGCTTACAGGGCCGAGAGCAGTTCTTC.

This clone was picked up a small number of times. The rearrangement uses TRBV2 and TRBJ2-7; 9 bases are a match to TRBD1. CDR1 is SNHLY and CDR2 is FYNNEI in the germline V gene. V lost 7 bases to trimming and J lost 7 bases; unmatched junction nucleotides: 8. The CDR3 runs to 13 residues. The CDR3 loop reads CASMKDRGREQYF. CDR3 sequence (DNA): TGTGCCAGCATGAAGGACAGGGGACGTGAGCAGTACTTC.

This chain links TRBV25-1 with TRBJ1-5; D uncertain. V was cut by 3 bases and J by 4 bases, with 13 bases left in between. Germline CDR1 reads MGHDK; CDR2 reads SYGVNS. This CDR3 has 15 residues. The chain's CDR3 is CASSESQAWNQPQHF. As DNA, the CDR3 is TGTGCCAGCAGTGAGTCCCAGGCGTGGAATCAGCCCCAGCATTTT.

CDR3 residues: CASSFSGRFYEQYF. DNA of the CDR3: TGTGCCAGCAGCTTTAGCGGGAGGTTCTACGAGCAGTACTTC. J is TRBJ2-7 and V is TRBV5-6, with 10 bases that match TRBD2. Germline assignment: CDR1 SGHDT and CDR2 YYEEEE. The CDR3 is 14 amino acids. Losses at the gene ends were 2 bases for V and 3 bases for J; bases not matched to a gene: 2.

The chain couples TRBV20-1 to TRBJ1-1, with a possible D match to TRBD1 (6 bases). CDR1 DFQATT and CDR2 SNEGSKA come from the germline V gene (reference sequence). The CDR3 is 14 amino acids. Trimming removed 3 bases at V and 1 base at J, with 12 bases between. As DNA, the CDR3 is TGCAGTGCTAGTGGGGGCGGTGGGAACACTGAAGCTTTCTTT. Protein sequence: CSASGGGGNTEAFF.

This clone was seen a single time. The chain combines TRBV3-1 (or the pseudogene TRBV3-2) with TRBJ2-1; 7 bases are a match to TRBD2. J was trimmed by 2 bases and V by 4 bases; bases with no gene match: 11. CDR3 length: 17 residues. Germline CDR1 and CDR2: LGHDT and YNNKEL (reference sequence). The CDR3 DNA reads TGTGCCAGCAGCCCCTTTTATCTAGCGGAAACCTACAATGAGCAGTTCTTC. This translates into CASSPFYLAETYNEQFF.

In nucleotides, the CDR3 is TGTGCCAGCAGGACACAGGGGGTTTGGACTGAAGCTTTCTTT. It encodes CASRTQGVWTEAFF. The chain is built from TRBV6-5 and TRBJ1-1; the match to TRBD1 covers 8 bases. V shed 6 bases and J 5 bases; nucleotides not matched to a gene: 8. Germline CDR1 is MNHEY and CDR2 is SVGAGI. The CDR3 length is 14 residues.

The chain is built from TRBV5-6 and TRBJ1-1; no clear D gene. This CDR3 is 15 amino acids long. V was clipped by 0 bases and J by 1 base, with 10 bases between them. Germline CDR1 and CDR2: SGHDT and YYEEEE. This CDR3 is CASSLEGIENTEAFF. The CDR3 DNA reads TGTGCCAGCAGCTTGGAAGGGATTGAGAACACTGAAGCTTTCTTT.

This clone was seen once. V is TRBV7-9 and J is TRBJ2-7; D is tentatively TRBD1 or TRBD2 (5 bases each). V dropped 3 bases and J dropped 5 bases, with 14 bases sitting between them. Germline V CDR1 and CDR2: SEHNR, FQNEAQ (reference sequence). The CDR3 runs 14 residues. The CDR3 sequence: CASSFGGVKDEQYF. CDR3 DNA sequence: TGTGCCAGCAGCTTTGGGGGAGTGAAGGACGAGCAGTACTTC. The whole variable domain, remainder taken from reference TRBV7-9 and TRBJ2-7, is DTGVSQNPRHKITKRGQNVTFRCDPISEHNRLYWYRQTLGQGPEFLTYFQNEAQLEKSRLLSDRFSAERPKGSFSTLEIQRTEQGDSAMYLCASSFGGVKDEQYFGPGTRLTVT.

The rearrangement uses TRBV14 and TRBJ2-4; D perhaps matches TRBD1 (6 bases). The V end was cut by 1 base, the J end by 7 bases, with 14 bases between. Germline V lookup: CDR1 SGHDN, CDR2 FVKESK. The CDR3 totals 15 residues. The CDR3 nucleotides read TGTGCCAGCAGCCAAGCCCCCGGACAGCCCAACATTCAGTACTTC. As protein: CASSQAPGQPNIQYF.

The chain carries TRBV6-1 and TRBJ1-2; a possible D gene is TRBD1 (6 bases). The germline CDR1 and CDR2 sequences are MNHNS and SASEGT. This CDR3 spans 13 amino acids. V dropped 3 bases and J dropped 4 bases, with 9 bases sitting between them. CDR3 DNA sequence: TGTGCCAGCAGTGAGGACAGACCCTATGGCTACACCTTC. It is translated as CASSEDRPYGYTF.

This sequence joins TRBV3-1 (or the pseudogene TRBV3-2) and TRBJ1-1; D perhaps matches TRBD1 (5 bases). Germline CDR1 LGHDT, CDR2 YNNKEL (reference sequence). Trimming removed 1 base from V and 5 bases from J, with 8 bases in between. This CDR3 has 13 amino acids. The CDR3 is CASSQVGDTEAFF. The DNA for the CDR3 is TGTGCCAGCAGCCAAGTAGGGGATACTGAAGCTTTCTTT.

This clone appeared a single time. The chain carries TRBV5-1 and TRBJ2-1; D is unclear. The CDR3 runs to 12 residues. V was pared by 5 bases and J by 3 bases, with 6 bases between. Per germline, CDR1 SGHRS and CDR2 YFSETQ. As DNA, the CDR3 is TGCGCCAGCAGTTCTCACTACAATGAGCAGTTCTTC. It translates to CASSSHYNEQFF.

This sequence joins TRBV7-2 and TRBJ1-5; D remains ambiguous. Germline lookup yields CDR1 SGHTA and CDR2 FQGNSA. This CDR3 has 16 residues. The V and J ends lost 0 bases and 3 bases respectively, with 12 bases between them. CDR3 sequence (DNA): TGTGCCAGCAGCTTAGCGTCCGTACATCTCAATCAGCCCCAGCATTTT. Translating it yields CASSLASVHLNQPQHF. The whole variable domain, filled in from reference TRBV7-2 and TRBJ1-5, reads GAGVSQSPSNKVTEKGKDVELRCDPISGHTALYWYRQSLGQGLEFLIYFQGNSAPDKSGLPSDRFSAERTGGSVSTLTIQRTQQEDSAVYLCASSLASVHLNQPQHFGDGTRLSIL.

CDR3 DNA sequence: TGCGCCAGCAGTGGGGGGACAGGGGGCTTTCAGCCCCAGCATTTT. Its protein product is CASSGGTGGFQPQHF. This chain joins TRBV10-2 and TRBJ1-5; 12 bases agree with TRBD1. After removal of 4 bases from V and 6 bases from J, the junction contained 4 bases not matched to a gene. Germline lookup yields CDR1 WSHSY and CDR2 SAAADI. CDR3 length equals 15 residues.

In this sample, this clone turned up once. The DNA for the CDR3 is TGTGCCAGCAGCTTTCTCGGGACAGGGGGCAAAAACATTCAGTACTTC. Its translation is CASSFLGTGGKNIQYF. The rearrangement links TRBV5-6 to TRBJ2-4, with TRBD1 identical over 11 bases. The CDR3 has 16 residues. Trimming cost V 2 bases and J 3 bases; bases outside gene matches: 4. In germline, CDR1 is SGHDT, CDR2 YYEEEE.

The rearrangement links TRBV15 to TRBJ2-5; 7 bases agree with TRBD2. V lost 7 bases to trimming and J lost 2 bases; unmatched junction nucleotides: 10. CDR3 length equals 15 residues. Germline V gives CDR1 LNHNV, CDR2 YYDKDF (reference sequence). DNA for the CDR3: TGTGCCACCAATCCAGGACTAGTGGTACAAGAGACCCAGTACTTC. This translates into CATNPGLVVQETQYF. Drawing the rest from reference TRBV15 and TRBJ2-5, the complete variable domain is DAMVIQNPRYQVTQFGKPVTLSCSQTLNHNVMYWYQQKSSQAPKLLFHYYDKDFNNEADTPDNFQSRRPNTSFCFLDIRSPGLGDTAMYLCATNPGLVVQETQYFGPGTRLLVL.

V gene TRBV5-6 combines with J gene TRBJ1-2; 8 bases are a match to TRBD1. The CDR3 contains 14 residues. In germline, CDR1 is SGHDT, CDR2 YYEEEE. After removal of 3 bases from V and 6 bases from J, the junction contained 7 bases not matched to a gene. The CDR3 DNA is TGTGCCAGCAGCTCCAGGACAGGGTCGCATGGCTACACCTTC. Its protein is CASSSRTGSHGYTF.

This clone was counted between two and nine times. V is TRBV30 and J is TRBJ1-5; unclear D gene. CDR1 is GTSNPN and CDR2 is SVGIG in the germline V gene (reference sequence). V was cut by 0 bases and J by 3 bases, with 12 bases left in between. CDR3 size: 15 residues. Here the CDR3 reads CAWSVVGRNNQPQHF. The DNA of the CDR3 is TGTGCCTGGAGTGTAGTAGGCAGAAACAATCAGCCCCAGCATTTT.

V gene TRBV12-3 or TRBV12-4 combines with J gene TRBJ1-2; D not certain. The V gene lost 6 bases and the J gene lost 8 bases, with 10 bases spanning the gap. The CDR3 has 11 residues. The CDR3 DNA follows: TGTGCCAGCAGCCGACGGATAGGCTACACCTTC. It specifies CASSRRIGYTF.

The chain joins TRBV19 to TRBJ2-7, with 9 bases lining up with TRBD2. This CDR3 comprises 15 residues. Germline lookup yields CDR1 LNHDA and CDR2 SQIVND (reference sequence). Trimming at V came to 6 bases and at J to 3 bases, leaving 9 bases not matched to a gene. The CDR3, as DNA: TGTGCCAGTAGCCCACTAGCGGGTAATAACTACGAGCAGTACTTC. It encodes CASSPLAGNNYEQYF.

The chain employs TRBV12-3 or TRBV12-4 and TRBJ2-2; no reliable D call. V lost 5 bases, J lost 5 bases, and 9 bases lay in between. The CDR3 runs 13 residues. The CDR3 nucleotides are TGTGCCAGCAGTAGAACGGCGACCGGGGAGCTGTTTTTT. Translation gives CASSRTATGELFF.